This T cell receptor (beta chain) was retrieved from a study of shared clonotypes between healthy human individuals. Study as a whole: In total, the donors were a couple of women and a few men aged 18 to 49.

The DNA input per sorted-subset replicate PCR was around 200 ng, corresponding to around 28,000 T cell genomes. Generated by immunoSEQ multiplex PCR, the TCRdb table keeps only in-frame clones and is missing some. The sample lists 2 million to 2.5 million clones, 80% to 95% occurring once. This clone showed up just once. CDR3 length: 14 amino acids. Germline V gives CDR1 SGHTA, CDR2 FQGNSA. V lost 3 bases to trimming and J lost 4 bases, with 13 bases between them. The J gene is TRBJ2-7, the V gene TRBV7-2; TRBD1 is a possible D gene (5 bases). The sample taken for sequencing was naive CD4+ T cells from PBMCs. The subset is: CD45RA+ positively selected. This receptor was taken from a man younger than 35 in good health. Some clones in this sample may be carry-over from other donors' samples. The CDR3 coding sequence is TGTGCCAGCAGCTTCGGACAAGGGCTTTACGAGCAGTACTTC. Translating gives CASSFGQGLYEQYF.